This T cell receptor (beta chain) was identified in a study of PD-1 blockade in classical Hodgkin lymphoma. The wider study: Patients were treated with nivolumab at 3 mg/kg, and this was given intravenously every 2 weeks.

Germline CDR1 is GTSNPN and CDR2 is SVGIG (reference sequence). J gave up 4 bases and V 4 bases, and 12 bases lay outside the gene matches. The CDR3 totals 16 residues. The table came from immunoSEQ multiplex PCR; TCRdb's copy has only in-frame clones and leaves some out. The profile shows around 41,000 clones, approximately 70% of them singletons. Whole-study findings and limits: Partial responders and progressors had significantly lower baseline TCR diversity. No one has yet defined what causes the repertoire differences, which may be disease activity or prior therapy. Compared with baseline, CD4+ but not CD8+ TCR diversity had risen significantly by C4D1.

As regards this clone: What it binds is unknown.

Following autologous stem cell transplantation, relapse occurred in every patient, and exposure to brentuximab vedotin varied. This specimen consisted of peripheral blood mononuclear cells (PBMCs), obtained before the second cycle of nivolumab. This clonotype was sampled from a human donor with classical Hodgkin lymphoma. The V gene is TRBV30, the J gene TRBJ2-2; 7 nucleotides agree with TRBD1. The CDR3 bases are TGTGCCTGGACCTACAACAGGGGACGAGGCACCGGGGAGCTGTTTTTT. Its translation: CAWTYNRGRGTGELFF.